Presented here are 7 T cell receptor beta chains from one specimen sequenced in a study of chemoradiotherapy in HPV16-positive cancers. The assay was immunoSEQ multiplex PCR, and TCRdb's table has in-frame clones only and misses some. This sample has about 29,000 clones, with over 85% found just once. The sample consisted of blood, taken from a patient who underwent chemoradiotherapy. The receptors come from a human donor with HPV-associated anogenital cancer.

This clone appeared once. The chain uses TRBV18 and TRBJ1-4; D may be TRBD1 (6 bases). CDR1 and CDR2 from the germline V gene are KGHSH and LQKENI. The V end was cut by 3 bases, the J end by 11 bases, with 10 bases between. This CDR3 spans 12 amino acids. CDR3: CASSPRTGKLFF. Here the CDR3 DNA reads TGTGCCAGCTCACCTCGAACAGGGAAACTGTTTTTT.

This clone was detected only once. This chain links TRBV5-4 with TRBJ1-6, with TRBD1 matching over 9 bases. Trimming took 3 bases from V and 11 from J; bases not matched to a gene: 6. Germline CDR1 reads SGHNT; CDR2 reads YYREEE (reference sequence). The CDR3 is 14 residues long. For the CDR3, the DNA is TGTGCCAGCAGCTCGGACAGGGGTGGCGCACCCCTCCACTTT. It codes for CASSSDRGGAPLHF.

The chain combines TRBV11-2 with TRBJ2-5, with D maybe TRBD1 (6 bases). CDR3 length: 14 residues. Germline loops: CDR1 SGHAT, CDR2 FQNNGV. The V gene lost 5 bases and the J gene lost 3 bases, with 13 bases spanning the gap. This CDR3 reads CASSGGWTEETQYF. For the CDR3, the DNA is TGTGCCAGCAGCGGAGGCTGGACAGAAGAGACCCAGTACTTC.

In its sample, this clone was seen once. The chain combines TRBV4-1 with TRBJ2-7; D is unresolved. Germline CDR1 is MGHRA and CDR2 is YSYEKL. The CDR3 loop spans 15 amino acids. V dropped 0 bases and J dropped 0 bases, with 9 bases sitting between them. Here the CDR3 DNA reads TGCGCCAGCAGCCAAGATCAGACAACCTCCTACGAGCAGTACTTC. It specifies CASSQDQTTSYEQYF.

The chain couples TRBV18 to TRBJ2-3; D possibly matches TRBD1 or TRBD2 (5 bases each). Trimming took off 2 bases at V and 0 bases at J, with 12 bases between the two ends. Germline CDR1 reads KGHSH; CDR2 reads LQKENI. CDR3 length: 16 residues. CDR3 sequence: CASSPWQGASTDTQYF. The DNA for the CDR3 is TGTGCCAGCTCACCATGGCAGGGAGCTAGCACAGATACGCAGTATTTT.

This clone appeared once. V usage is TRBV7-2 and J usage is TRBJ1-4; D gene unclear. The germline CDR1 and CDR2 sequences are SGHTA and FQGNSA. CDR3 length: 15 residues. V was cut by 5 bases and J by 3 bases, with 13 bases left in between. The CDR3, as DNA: TGTGCCAGCAGCCTTCAGCCGGGTCCTAATGAAAAACTGTTTTTT. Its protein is CASSLQPGPNEKLFF.

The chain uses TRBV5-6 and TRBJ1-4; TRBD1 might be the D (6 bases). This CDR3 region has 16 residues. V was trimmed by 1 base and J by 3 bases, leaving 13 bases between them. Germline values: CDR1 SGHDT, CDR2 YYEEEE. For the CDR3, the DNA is TGTGCCAGCAGCTTGAACCCAGGGGTCCCTAATGAAAAACTGTTTTTT. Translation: CASSLNPGVPNEKLFF.